This is a list of T cell receptor beta chains from one sample in a study of T cells in Graves' hyperthyroidism and ophthalmopathy. TCRdb reprocessed the multiplex PCR reads via MiXCR and lists one record per CDR3 protein. The sample has about 840,000 distinct CDR3 sequences, roughly 40% seen once. Source material: blood. All receptors derive from a man between 18 and 29 years old with Graves' hyperthyroidism. Both conserved end residues are part of each CDR3. The D gene is left open where the match is weak. Clone size is shown for a subset of rows, as once, few, many or a class of expanded clone.

CDR3 protein: CATSREGGGYEQYF
CDR3 DNA: TGTGCCACCAGCAGAGAAGGAGGAGGCTACGAGCAGTACTTC
clone size: many
V gene: TRBV15
J gene: TRBJ2-7
D gene: -

CDR3 protein: CASAGTAETQYF
CDR3 DNA: TGTGCCAGTGCCGGGACAGCGGAGACCCAGTACTTC
clone size: many
V gene: TRBV19
J gene: TRBJ2-5
D gene: TRBD1

CDR3 protein: CAISETAAEQYF
CDR3 DNA: TGTGCCATCAGTGAGACGGCAGCTGAGCAGTACTTC
clone size: many
V gene: TRBV10-3
J gene: TRBJ2-7
D gene: -

CDR3 protein: CSVSGFSYEQYF
CDR3 DNA: TGCAGTGTGAGCGGTTTCTCCTACGAGCAGTACTTC
clone size: -
V gene: TRBV20-1
J gene: TRBJ2-7
D gene: -

CDR3 protein: CASSLGHTGVNTGELFF
CDR3 DNA: TGCGCCAGCAGCTTGGGGCATACGGGGGTGAACACCGGGGAGCTGTTTTTT
clone size: few
V gene: TRBV5-1
J gene: TRBJ2-2
D gene: -

CDR3 protein: CASSTSGAIFSGANVLTF
CDR3 DNA: TGTGCCAGTAGTACCTCGGGGGCGATTTTCTCTGGGGCCAACGTCCTGACTTTC
clone size: -
V gene: TRBV19
J gene: TRBJ2-6
D gene: -

CDR3 protein: CASSYDAGDGYTF
CDR3 DNA: TGTGCCAGCAGTTATGATGCGGGCGACGGCTACACCTTC
clone size: -
V gene: TRBV6-5
J gene: TRBJ1-2
D gene: -

CDR3 protein: CASSEGTYTEAFF
CDR3 DNA: TGTGCCAGCAGTGAGGGAACCTACACTGAAGCTTTCTTT
clone size: -
V gene: TRBV2
J gene: TRBJ1-1
D gene: -

CDR3 protein: CASSLTSADTAQEQYF
CDR3 DNA: TGCGCCAGCAGCTTGACTTCGGCGGACACCGCTCAAGAGCAGTACTTC
clone size: -
V gene: TRBV5-1
J gene: TRBJ2-7
D gene: -

CDR3 protein: CASSEANTDTQYF
CDR3 DNA: TGTGCCAGCAGTGAAGCTAACACAGATACGCAGTATTTT
clone size: -
V gene: TRBV2
J gene: TRBJ2-3
D gene: -

CDR3 protein: CASSQEIRGETQYF
CDR3 DNA: TGCGCCAGCAGCCAAGAAATAAGGGGAGAGACCCAGTACTTC
clone size: -
V gene: TRBV7-8
J gene: TRBJ2-5
D gene: -

CDR3 protein: CSVAGGPTYEQYF
CDR3 DNA: TGCAGCGTTGCCGGGGGACCTACCTACGAGCAGTACTTC
clone size: -
V gene: TRBV29-1
J gene: TRBJ2-7
D gene: -

CDR3 protein: CASSEIRYGYTF
CDR3 DNA: TGTGCCAGCAGTGAAATTCGATATGGCTACACCTTC
clone size: -
V gene: TRBV2
J gene: TRBJ1-2
D gene: -

CDR3 protein: CASRDRQNTGELFF
CDR3 DNA: TGTGCCAGCCGGGACAGGCAGAACACCGGGGAGCTGTTTTTT
clone size: few
V gene: TRBV2
J gene: TRBJ2-2
D gene: TRBD1

CDR3 protein: CASRVVGAGGAETQYF
CDR3 DNA: TGTGCCAGCAGAGTTGTTGGCGCGGGGGGGGCAGAGACCCAGTACTTC
clone size: few
V gene: TRBV12-3/TRBV12-4
J gene: TRBJ2-5
D gene: TRBD2

CDR3 protein: CSAGGTTNGYTF
CDR3 DNA: TGCAGTGCTGGCGGGACTACAAACGGCTACACCTTC
clone size: many
V gene: TRBV20-1
J gene: TRBJ1-2
D gene: -

CDR3 protein: CATSSIGADGYTF
CDR3 DNA: TGTGCCACCAGCAGTATAGGGGCAGACGGCTACACCTTC
clone size: -
V gene: TRBV15
J gene: TRBJ1-2
D gene: -

CDR3 protein: CASSRKSGTSGQETQYF
CDR3 DNA: TGTGCCAGTAGTAGGAAATCCGGGACTAGCGGCCAAGAGACCCAGTACTTC
clone size: few
V gene: TRBV19
J gene: TRBJ2-5
D gene: TRBD2

CDR3 protein: CASSYSRLSMNTEAFF
CDR3 DNA: TGCGCCAGCAGTTACTCGAGACTGTCCATGAACACTGAAGCTTTCTTT
clone size: -
V gene: TRBV10-1
J gene: TRBJ1-1
D gene: -